The present T cell receptor beta chain was sequenced within a study of beta chain features in type 1 diabetes. Overall study results and limits: Type 1 diabetes patients showed fewer insertions and more deletions at VDJ junctions.

The germline V gene encodes CDR1 ENHRY and CDR2 SYGVKD. The CDR3 totals 13 residues. Trimming removed 10 bases from V and 4 bases from J, with 16 bases in between. The whole isolated RNA underwent reverse transcription, so sequencing captured expressed TCRB transcripts. Profiled with immunoSEQ multiplex PCR; TCRdb holds only in-frame clones, not every one. The table records 860,000 or so clones, roughly 16% of them present only once. On this clone itself: Its antigen is still unknown.

This sequence originates from a woman aged 18-29 years in good health. This chain connects TRBV10-3 to TRBJ2-5; maybe TRBD1 (6 bases). Input material: naive CD4+ T cells from blood. The CDR3 bases are TGTGCCAGCCGAACGGACAGCAGAGAGACCCAGTACTTC. Translated: CASRTDSRETQYF.